Given below is one T cell receptor beta chain in context. Its cognate antigen is unknown. These data belong to a study of coeliac disease. The CDR3 contains 14 residues. The germline CDR1 and CDR2 sequences are SGHTA and FQGNSA. The V and J ends lost 2 bases and 4 bases respectively, with 10 bases between them. Produced via immunoSEQ multiplex PCR; TCRdb's table is partial and in-frame only. This table has around 2,200 clones, about three fifths appearing once. Study-wide points: Largely private TRB repertoires meant most sequences were sample-unique.

The chain links TRBV7-2 to TRBJ2-3; possible D gene TRBD2, 6 bases. The TCR comes from a woman in her sixties or seventies with celiac disease on a gluten-free diet. The sample was intraepithelial lymphocytes from the gut. CDR3 in amino acids: CASSLTRRADTQYF. DNA of the CDR3: TGTGCCAGCAGCTTAACGAGGAGGGCAGATACGCAGTATTTT.